The clone carrying this TCR beta chain was seen a few times. Its antigen remains unidentified. This sample was included in a study of CD8 T cells in ankylosing spondylitis. Study results and caveats: Relatively scarce in peripheral blood, disease-linked clones were CD8+. In reactive arthritis synovial fluid and blood, some motif variants had been reported before.

Using its own MiXCR run on the 5' RACE reads, TCRdb lists one record per CDR3 protein. The sample has 30,000 to 45,000 distinct CDR3 sequences, 15% to 20% seen once; the top ten hold 45%. Germline CDR1 reads MNHEY; CDR2 reads SVGEGT. The CDR3 has 15 residues. The V gene end was trimmed by 5 bases and the J gene end by 4 bases; junction bases not matched to a gene: 6. The chain carries TRBV6-2 or TRBV6-3 and TRBJ2-1, with TRBD2 matching over 9 bases. What was sequenced was blood. The sequence was collected from a male donor with ankylosing spondylitis or in good health (not recorded which). The CDR3: CASSPSSGMYNEQFF. The CDR3, as DNA: TGTGCCAGCAGTCCTTCTAGCGGGATGTACAATGAGCAGTTCTTC.